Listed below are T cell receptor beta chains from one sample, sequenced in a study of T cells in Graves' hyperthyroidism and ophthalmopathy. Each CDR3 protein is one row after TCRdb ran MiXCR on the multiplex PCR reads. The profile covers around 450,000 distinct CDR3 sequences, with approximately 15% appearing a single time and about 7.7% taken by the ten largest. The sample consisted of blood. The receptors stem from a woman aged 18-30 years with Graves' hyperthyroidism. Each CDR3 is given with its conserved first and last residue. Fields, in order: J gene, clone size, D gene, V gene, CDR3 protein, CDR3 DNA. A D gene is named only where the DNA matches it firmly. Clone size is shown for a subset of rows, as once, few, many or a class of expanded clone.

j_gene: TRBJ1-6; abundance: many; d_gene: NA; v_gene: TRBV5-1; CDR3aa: CASSPDYNSPLHF; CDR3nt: TGCGCCAGCAGTCCGGATTATAATTCACCCCTCCACTTT
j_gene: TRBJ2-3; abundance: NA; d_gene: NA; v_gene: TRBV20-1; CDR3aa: CSARRAGLGTDTQYF; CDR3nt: TGCAGTGCTAGAAGGGCGGGACTGGGCACAGATACGCAGTATTTT
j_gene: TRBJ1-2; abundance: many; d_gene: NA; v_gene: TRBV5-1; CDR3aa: CASSVRGDTYGYTF; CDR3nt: TGCGCCAGCAGCGTGAGAGGTGATACATATGGCTACACCTTC
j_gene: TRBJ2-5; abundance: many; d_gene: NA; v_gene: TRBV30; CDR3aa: CACTPERAQETQYF; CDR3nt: TGTGCCTGTACTCCCGAGCGGGCTCAAGAGACCCAGTACTTC
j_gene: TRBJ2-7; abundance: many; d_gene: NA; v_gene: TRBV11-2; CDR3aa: CASSPGEPATYEQYF; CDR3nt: TGTGCCAGCAGCCCGGGGGAGCCCGCAACCTACGAGCAGTACTTC
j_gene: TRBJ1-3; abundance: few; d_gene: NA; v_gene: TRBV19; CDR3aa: CASTSLWSSGNTIYF; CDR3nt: TGTGCCAGTACCTCTCTTTGGAGCTCTGGAAACACCATATATTTT
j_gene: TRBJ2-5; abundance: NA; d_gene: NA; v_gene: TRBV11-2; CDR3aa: CASSLGPGRLQETQYF; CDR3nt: TGTGCCAGCAGCTTAGGTCCGGGGCGGCTCCAAGAGACCCAGTACTTC
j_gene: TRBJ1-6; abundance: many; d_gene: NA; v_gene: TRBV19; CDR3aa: CASSITELYNSPLHF; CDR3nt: TGTGCCAGTAGTATCACAGAACTATATAATTCACCCCTCCACTTT
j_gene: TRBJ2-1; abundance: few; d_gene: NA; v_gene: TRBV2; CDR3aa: CASRESYNEQFF; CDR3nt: TGTGCCAGCAGAGAATCCTACAATGAGCAGTTCTTC
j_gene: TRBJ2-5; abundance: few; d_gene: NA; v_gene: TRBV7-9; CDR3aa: CASSLERSGETQYF; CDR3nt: TGTGCCAGCAGCTTAGAGCGGTCAGGAGAGACCCAGTACTTC
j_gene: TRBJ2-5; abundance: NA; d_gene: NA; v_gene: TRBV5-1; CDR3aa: CASRDFTEQETQYF; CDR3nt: TGCGCCAGCAGAGATTTTACTGAGCAAGAGACCCAGTACTTC
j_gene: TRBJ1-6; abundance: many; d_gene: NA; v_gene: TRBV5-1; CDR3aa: CASSFDSSDPLHF; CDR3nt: TGCGCCAGCAGCTTCGACTCCTCGGATCCCCTCCACTTT
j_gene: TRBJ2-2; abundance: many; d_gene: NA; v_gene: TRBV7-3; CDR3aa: CASSLVAANTGELFF; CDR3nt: TGTGCCAGCAGCTTGGTGGCAGCGAACACCGGGGAGCTGTTTTTT
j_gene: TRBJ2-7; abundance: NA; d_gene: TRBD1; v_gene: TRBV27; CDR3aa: CASSFATGASEQYF; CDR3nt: TGTGCCAGCAGTTTCGCGACAGGGGCCTCCGAGCAGTACTTC
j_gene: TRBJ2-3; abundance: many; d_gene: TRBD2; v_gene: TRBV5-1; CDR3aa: CASSLRGGSSDTQYF; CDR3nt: TGCGCCAGCAGCTTGCGCGGGGGGTCCTCAGATACGCAGTATTTT
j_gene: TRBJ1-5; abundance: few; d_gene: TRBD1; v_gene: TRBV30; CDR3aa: CAWSRTGDGQPQHF; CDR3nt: TGTGCCTGGAGTAGGACAGGCGACGGTCAGCCCCAGCATTTT
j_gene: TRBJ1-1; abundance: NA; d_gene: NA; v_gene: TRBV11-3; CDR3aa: CASSLQDSSNTEAFF; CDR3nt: TGTGCCAGCAGCTTACAGGACAGTTCGAACACTGAAGCTTTCTTT
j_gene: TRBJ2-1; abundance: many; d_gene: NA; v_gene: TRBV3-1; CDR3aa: CASSRLELHNEQFF; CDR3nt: TGTGCCAGCAGCAGACTAGAGCTTCACAATGAGCAGTTCTTC
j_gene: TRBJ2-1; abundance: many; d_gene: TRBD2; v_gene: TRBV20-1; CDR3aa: CSAQGSAGAYNEQFF; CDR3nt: TGCAGTGCACAGGGATCAGCGGGGGCGTACAATGAGCAGTTCTTC
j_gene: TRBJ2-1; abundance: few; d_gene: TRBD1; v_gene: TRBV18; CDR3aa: CASSPPGQGLGNEQFF; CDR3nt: TGTGCCAGCTCACCACCGGGACAGGGGTTAGGCAATGAGCAGTTCTTC
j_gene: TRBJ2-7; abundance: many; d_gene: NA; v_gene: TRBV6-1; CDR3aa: CASSEAPSYEQYF; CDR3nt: TGTGCCAGCAGTGAAGCCCCTAGCTACGAGCAGTACTTC
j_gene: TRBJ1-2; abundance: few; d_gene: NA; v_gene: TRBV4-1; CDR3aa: CASSPGLTSNYGYTF; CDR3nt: TGCGCCAGCAGCCCGGGTCTGACTTCTAACTATGGCTACACCTTC
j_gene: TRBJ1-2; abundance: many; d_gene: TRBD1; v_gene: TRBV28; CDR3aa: CASSANRGGDYGYTF; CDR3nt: TGTGCCAGCAGTGCAAACAGGGGAGGGGACTATGGCTACACCTTC
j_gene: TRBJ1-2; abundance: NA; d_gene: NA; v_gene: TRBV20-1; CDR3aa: CSATEGHGYTF; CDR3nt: TGCAGTGCTACCGAGGGACATGGCTACACCTTC
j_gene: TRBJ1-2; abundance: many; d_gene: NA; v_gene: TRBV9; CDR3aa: CASSVDSSWYGYTF; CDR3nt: TGTGCCAGCAGCGTGGACAGTTCATGGTATGGCTACACCTTC
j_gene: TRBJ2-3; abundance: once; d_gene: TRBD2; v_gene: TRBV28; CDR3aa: CASRPSGGIAYTDTQYF; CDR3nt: TGTGCCAGCAGACCCTCGGGGGGGATAGCCTACACAGATACGCAGTATTTT
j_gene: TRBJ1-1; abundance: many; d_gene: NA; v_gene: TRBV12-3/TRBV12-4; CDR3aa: CASSGHPNTEAFF; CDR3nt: TGTGCCAGCTCGGGACACCCGAACACTGAAGCTTTCTTT
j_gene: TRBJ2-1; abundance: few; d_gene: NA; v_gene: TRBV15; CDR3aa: CATSRDTGNEQFF; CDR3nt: TGTGCCACCAGCAGAGATACAGGGAACGAGCAGTTCTTC
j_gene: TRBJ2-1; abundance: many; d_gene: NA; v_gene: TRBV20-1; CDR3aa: CSARGGWAGMGYNEQFF; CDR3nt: TGCAGTGCTAGGGGTGGTTGGGCAGGGATGGGCTACAATGAGCAGTTCTTC
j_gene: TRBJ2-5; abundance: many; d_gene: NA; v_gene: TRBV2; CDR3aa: CASSEWGQGQDTQYF; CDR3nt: TGTGCCAGCAGTGAGTGGGGGCAGGGCCAAGACACCCAGTACTTC
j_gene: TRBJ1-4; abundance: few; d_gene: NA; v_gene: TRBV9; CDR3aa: CASSVRGHLNEKLFF; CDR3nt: TGTGCCAGCAGCGTTCGAGGACACCTTAATGAAAAACTGTTTTTT
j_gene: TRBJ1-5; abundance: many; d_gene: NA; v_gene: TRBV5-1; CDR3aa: CASSLELNQPQHF; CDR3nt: TGCGCCAGCAGCTTAGAACTAAATCAGCCCCAGCATTTT
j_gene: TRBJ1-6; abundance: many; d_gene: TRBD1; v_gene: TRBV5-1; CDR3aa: CASRQTGGENSPLHF; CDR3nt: TGCGCCAGCAGGCAGACAGGGGGCGAGAATTCACCCCTCCACTTT
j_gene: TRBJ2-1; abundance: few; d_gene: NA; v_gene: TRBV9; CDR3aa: CASSPTSGPYNEQFF; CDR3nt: TGTGCCAGCAGCCCCACCTCAGGACCCTACAATGAGCAGTTCTTC
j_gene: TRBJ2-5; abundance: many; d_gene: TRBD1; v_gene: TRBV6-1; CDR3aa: CASSWGQYEYF; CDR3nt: TGTGCCAGCAGTTGGGGACAGTATGAGTACTTC
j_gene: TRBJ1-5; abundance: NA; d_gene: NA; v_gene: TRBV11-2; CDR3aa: CASSLGGGEQPQHF; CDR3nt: TGTGCCAGCAGCTTAGGGGGAGGGGAACAGCCCCAGCATTTT
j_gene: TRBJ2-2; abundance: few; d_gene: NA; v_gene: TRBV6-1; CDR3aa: CASRERASTGELFF; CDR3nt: TGTGCCAGCCGAGAGCGGGCGAGCACCGGGGAGCTGTTTTTT
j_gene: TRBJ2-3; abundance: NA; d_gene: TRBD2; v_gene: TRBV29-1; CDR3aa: CSVGGGAGEDTQYF; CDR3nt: TGCAGCGTTGGGGGGGGAGCGGGAGAGGATACGCAGTATTTT
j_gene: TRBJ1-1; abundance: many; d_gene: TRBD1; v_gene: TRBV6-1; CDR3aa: CASSGEQGGTEAFF; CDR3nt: TGTGCCAGCAGTGGAGAACAGGGGGGCACTGAAGCTTTCTTT
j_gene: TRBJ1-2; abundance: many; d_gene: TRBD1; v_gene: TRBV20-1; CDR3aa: CSARVGTGIYGYTF; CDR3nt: TGCAGTGCTAGGGTTGGGACAGGGATCTATGGCTACACCTTC
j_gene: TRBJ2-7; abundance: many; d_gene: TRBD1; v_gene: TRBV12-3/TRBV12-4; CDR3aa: CASRAGTGGLEQYF; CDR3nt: TGTGCCAGCAGGGCCGGGACAGGGGGCCTCGAGCAGTACTTC
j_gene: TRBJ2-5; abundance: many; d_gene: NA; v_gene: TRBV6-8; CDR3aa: CASSYSVDQETQYF; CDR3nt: TGTGCCAGCAGTTACTCGGTGGATCAAGAGACCCAGTACTTC
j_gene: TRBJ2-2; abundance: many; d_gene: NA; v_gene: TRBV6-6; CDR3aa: CASSYVAAGELFF; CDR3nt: TGTGCCAGCAGTTACGTGGCCGCCGGGGAGCTGTTTTTT
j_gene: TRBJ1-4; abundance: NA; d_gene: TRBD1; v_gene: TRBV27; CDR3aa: CASSSAEDRGFNEKLFF; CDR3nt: TGTGCCAGCAGTTCCGCGGAAGACAGGGGTTTTAATGAAAAACTGTTTTTT
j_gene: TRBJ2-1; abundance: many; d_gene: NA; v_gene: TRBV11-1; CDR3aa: CASRPGAEGTEQFF; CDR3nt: TGTGCCAGCCGGCCGGGAGCAGAAGGGACTGAGCAGTTCTTC
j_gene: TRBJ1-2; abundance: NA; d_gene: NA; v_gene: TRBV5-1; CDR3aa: CASRFDPDAGYTF; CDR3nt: TGCGCCAGCAGGTTTGACCCGGATGCCGGCTACACCTTC
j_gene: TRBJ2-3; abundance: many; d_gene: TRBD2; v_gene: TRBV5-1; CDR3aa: CASSKAPGLAGLTDTQYF; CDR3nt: TGCGCCAGCAGCAAAGCCCCGGGACTAGCGGGATTGACAGATACGCAGTATTTT
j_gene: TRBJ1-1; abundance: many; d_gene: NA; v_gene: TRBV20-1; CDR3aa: CSAGEGGKGATEAFF; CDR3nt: TGCAGTGCAGGGGAAGGGGGTAAGGGTGCCACTGAAGCTTTCTTT
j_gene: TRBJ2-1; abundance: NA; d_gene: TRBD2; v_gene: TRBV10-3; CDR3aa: CAISELAGGTYNEQFF; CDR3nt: TGTGCCATCAGTGAACTAGCGGGAGGTACCTACAATGAGCAGTTCTTC
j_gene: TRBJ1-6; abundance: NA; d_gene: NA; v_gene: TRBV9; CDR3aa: CASSALSLPLYNSPLHF; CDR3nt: TGTGCCAGCAGCGCCCTCAGTCTACCCCTGTATAATTCACCCCTCCACTTT
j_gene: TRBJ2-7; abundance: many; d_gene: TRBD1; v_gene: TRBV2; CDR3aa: CASRGTGVGEQYF; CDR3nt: TGTGCCAGCAGGGGGACAGGGGTAGGCGAGCAGTACTTC
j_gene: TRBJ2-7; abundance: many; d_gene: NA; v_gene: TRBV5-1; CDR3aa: CASSLPGDYEQYF; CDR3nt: TGCGCCAGCAGCTTGCCAGGGGACTACGAGCAGTACTTC
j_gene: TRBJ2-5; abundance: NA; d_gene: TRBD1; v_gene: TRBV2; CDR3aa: CASPKDRGGRETQYF; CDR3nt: TGTGCCAGCCCCAAAGACAGGGGTGGACGAGAGACCCAGTACTTC
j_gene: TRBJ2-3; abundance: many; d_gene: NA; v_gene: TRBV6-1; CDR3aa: CASREGSGHTDTQYF; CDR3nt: TGTGCCAGCAGGGAGGGTAGCGGACACACAGATACGCAGTATTTT
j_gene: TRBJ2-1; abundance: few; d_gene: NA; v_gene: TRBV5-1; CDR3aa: CASSERELGMNEQFF; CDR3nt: TGCGCCAGCAGCGAGAGGGAGTTAGGGATGAATGAGCAGTTCTTC